The 21 T cell receptor beta chains in this list originate from one sample, sequenced in a study of cytomegalovirus exposure and HLA in healthy donors. With 60 Vbeta and 13 Jbeta primers, the PCR was carried out. Using immunoSEQ multiplex PCR, the repertoire was profiled, and TCRdb retains in-frame clones only, with some absent. The sample lists roughly 110,000 clones, 70% occurring once. Sequenced input: PBMCs. The receptors originated from a man aged 25-40 years in good health and CMV-seropositive.

V usage is TRBV4-3 and J usage is TRBJ2-4; TRBD1 matches at 8 bases. The ends lost 3 bases at V and 6 bases at J; junction bases unmatched: 7. Germline CDR1 LGHNA, CDR2 YSLEER. This CDR3 region has 15 residues. The CDR3 bases are TGCGCCAGCAGCCAGGGTCAAACAGGGGGAAACATTCAGTACTTC. Encoded protein: CASSQGQTGGNIQYF.

This chain uses TRBV5-1 with TRBJ1-1; D ambiguous. The V end lost 2 bases, the J end lost 4 bases, and 12 bases lay between the germline ends. Germline CDR1 is SGHRS and CDR2 is YFSETQ. The CDR3 has 14 residues. In DNA form, the CDR3 reads TGCGCCAGCAGCTTACTCCCCCATGGCACTGAAGCTTTCTTT. Translating it yields CASSLLPHGTEAFF. Together with reference TRBV5-1 and TRBJ1-1, the CDR3 gives the full variable domain: KAGVTQTPRYLIKTRGQQVTLSCSPISGHRSVSWYQQTPGQGLQFLFEYFSETQRNKGNFPGRFSGRQFSNSRSEMNVSTLELGDSALYLCASSLLPHGTEAFFGQGTRLTVV.

The chain is built from TRBV11-2 and TRBJ1-1; D might be TRBD1 (6 bases). Looked up from germline, CDR1 is SGHAT and CDR2 is FQNNGV. The V end was cut by 0 bases, the J end by 7 bases, with 9 bases between. The CDR3 has 13 amino acids. CDR3 in DNA: TGTGCCAGCAGCTTAGATACAGGGATTGAAGCTTTCTTT. Translating gives CASSLDTGIEAFF.

CDR3 loop: CASCRGLREKLFF. As DNA, the CDR3 is TGCGCCAGCTGCAGGGGGTTGCGTGAAAAACTGTTTTTT. The chain joins TRBV4-1 to TRBJ1-4; 7 nucleotides agree with TRBD1. Looked up from germline, CDR1 is MGHRA and CDR2 is YSYEKL. The CDR3 contains 13 residues. J was trimmed by 7 bases and V by 8 bases; bases with no gene match: 7.

J is TRBJ2-7 and V is TRBV6-1; 8 bases match TRBD2. CDR3 length: 18 amino acids. J was trimmed by 6 bases and V by 2 bases; bases with no gene match: 18. Germline V CDR1 and CDR2: MNHNS, SASEGT. The CDR3 region is CASSETSWGLGPRFEQYV. CDR3 nucleotide sequence: TGTGCCAGCAGTGAAACATCATGGGGACTAGGCCCCCGGTTCGAGCAGTACGTC.

This chain joins TRBV19 and TRBJ2-6, with TRBD2 matching 9 bases. V was pared by 10 bases and J by 2 bases, with 9 bases of the junction left unmatched. Germline CDR1 LNHDA, CDR2 SQIVND (reference sequence). The CDR3 has 16 residues. The DNA for the CDR3 is TGTGCCACTAATGGGCCTAGCGGGGCTGGGGCCAACGTCCTGACTTTC. Translation: CATNGPSGAGANVLTF.

The gene calls are TRBV11-3 and TRBJ1-1; 9 bases align to TRBD1. In germline, CDR1 is SGHNT, CDR2 YENEEA. Unmatched junction bases numbered 4, after V lost 5 bases and J lost 0 bases. The CDR3 contains 15 residues. CDR3 coding DNA: TGTGCCAGCAGCCCTCGGACAGGGGTGAACACTGAAGCTTTCTTT. This codes for CASSPRTGVNTEAFF. The variable domain in full, completed from reference TRBV11-3 and TRBJ1-1, reads EAGVVQSPRYKIIEKKQPVAFWCNPISGHNTLYWYLQNLGQGPELLIRYENEEAVDDSQLPKDRFSAERLKGVDSTLKIQPAELGDSAVYLCASSPRTGVNTEAFFGQGTRLTVV.

V and J are TRBV27 and TRBJ2-1, with 16 bases aligning to TRBD2. The length of the CDR3 is 18 residues. Looked up from germline, CDR1 is MNHEY and CDR2 is SMNVEV (reference sequence). V shed 6 bases, J shed 2 bases, and the junction held 7 bases outside the gene matches. CDR3 sequence (DNA): TGTGCCAGCAGATCCGGGACTAGCGGGAGGGCTACCTACAATGAGCAGTTCTTC. It codes for CASRSGTSGRATYNEQFF.

The CDR3 DNA reads as TGTGCCAGCACCGACAGGTCGAATGTGGCTGAAGCTTTCTTT. As protein: CASTDRSNVAEAFF. The chain uses TRBV25-1 and TRBJ1-1; a possible D gene is TRBD1 (6 bases). Germline-derived CDR1 and CDR2 are MGHDK and SYGVNS. CDR3 size: 14 residues. Trimming stripped 7 bases from V and 6 bases from J, with 18 bases between.

A word on this clone: The junction shows a germline mismatch at one end, possibly a read error. In the same sample, other DNA sequences code for this CDR3. This chain joins TRBV13 and TRBJ1-3; 8 bases align to TRBD1. Germline assignment: CDR1 PRHDT and CDR2 FYEKMQ (reference sequence). The CDR3 has 15 amino acids. CDR3 protein: CASSPDRGSGNTIYF. The CDR3 region has the DNA TGTGCCAGCAGTCCCGACAGGGGCTCTGGAAATACCATATATTTT. Full variable domain (missing parts from reference TRBV13 and TRBJ1-3): AAGVIQSPRHLIKEKRETATLKCYPIPRHDTVYWYQQGPGQDPQFLISFYEKMQSDKGSIPDRFSAQQFSDYHSELNMSSLELGDSALYFCASSPDRGSGNTIYFGEGSWLTVV.

V gene TRBV7-6 combines with J gene TRBJ2-3; TRBD1 aligns across 7 bases. CDR1 is SGHVS and CDR2 is FNYEAQ in the germline V gene. There are 15 residues in the CDR3. V dropped 5 bases and J dropped 1; count of bases not matched to a gene: 6. The CDR3: CASSLNQGGTDTQYF. CDR3 DNA sequence: TGTGCCAGCAGCCTAAACCAGGGGGGCACAGATACGCAGTATTTT.

The chain links TRBV14 to TRBJ1-1; a possible D gene is TRBD1 (5 bases). The length of the CDR3 is 15 residues. V shed 4 bases and J shed 1 base, with 13 bases lying between them. Germline assignment: CDR1 SGHDN and CDR2 FVKESK. CDR3 region: CASSRATGGNTEAFF. CDR3 sequence (DNA): TGTGCCAGCAGCCGAGCCACGGGGGGGAACACTGAAGCTTTCTTT.

This sequence joins TRBV18 and TRBJ2-1; weak D call: TRBD1 (6 bases). Trimming took 3 bases from V and 14 from J, leaving 11 bases between them. CDR3 length equals 11 residues. Looked up from germline, CDR1 is KGHSH and CDR2 is LQKENI. Here the CDR3 reads CASSPGTIKFF. Written as DNA, the CDR3 is TGTGCCAGCTCACCCGGGACAATCAAGTTCTTC.

This clone was seen more than once but under ten times. V usage is TRBV7-3 and J usage is TRBJ1-3; 7 bases align to TRBD1. Trimming at V came to 2 bases and at J to 2 bases, leaving 3 bases not matched to a gene. The CDR3 loop spans 15 amino acids. The germline V gene encodes CDR1 SGHTA and CDR2 FQGTGA. CDR3 DNA: TGTGCCAGCAGCTTATCCGGGACAGCTGGAAACACCATATATTTT. Its protein is CASSLSGTAGNTIYF.

The J gene is TRBJ1-4, the V gene TRBV11-3, with D uncertain. Trimming took off 1 base at V and 6 bases at J, with 6 bases between the two ends. CDR3 length equals 13 residues. CDR1 and CDR2 (germline): SGHNT, YENEEA. The CDR3: CASSLGADEKLFF. CDR3 nucleotides: TGTGCCAGCAGCTTAGGTGCGGATGAAAAACTGTTTTTT.

V gene TRBV7-3 combines with J gene TRBJ1-2; a possible D gene is TRBD1 (5 bases). The CDR3 is 13 residues long. Trimming pared 5 bases from V and 10 bases from J, leaving 17 bases between. The germline gives CDR1 SGHTA, CDR2 FQGTGA. CDR3 residues: CASSLGAGSSYTF. The CDR3 DNA reads TGTGCCAGCAGCCTTGGGGCAGGGTCTTCCTACACCTTC.

V gene TRBV4-1 combines with J gene TRBJ1-5; 7 nucleotides match TRBD1. This CDR3 has 16 amino acids. V shed 1 base, J shed 4 bases, and the junction held 7 bases outside the gene matches. Germline V gene data show CDR1 as MGHRA and CDR2 as YSYEKL. The CDR3 sequence: CASSQGSNRGNQPQHF. The CDR3 DNA reads TGCGCCAGCAGCCAAGGATCGAACAGGGGAAATCAGCCCCAGCATTTT.

The J gene is TRBJ2-5, the V gene TRBV5-1; a possible D gene is TRBD2 (5 bases). The CDR3 is 11 residues long. The V gene's germline CDR1 is SGHRS and CDR2 YFSETQ. The germline V and J ends were trimmed by 4 bases and 7 bases, with 8 bases remaining between them. The CDR3 coding sequence is TGCGCCAGCAGCACAGAGGGGACCCAGTACTTC. It specifies CASSTEGTQYF.

This clone was picked up one time. V is TRBV11-3 and J is TRBJ1-1; 8 bases agree with TRBD1. The CDR3 sequence is 16 residues long. Germline-derived CDR1 and CDR2 are SGHNT and YENEEA. Trimming cost V 4 bases and J 1 base; bases outside gene matches: 8. The CDR3 is CASSSNRGIGNTEAFF. Here the CDR3 DNA reads TGTGCCAGCAGCTCCAACAGGGGGATCGGGAACACTGAAGCTTTCTTT.

This chain joins TRBV5-4 and TRBJ2-7; D is perhaps TRBD1 (6 bases). Germline assignment: CDR1 SGHNT and CDR2 YYREEE (reference sequence). The CDR3 totals 14 residues. V shed 1 base and J shed 3 bases, with 11 bases lying between them. CDR3 coding DNA: TGTGCCAGCAGCTTGCAGGGGCCGGGCTACGAGCAGTACTTC. Its translation: CASSLQGPGYEQYF. Looking up the rest from reference TRBV5-4 and TRBJ2-7 gives the full variable domain: ETGVTQSPTHLIKTRGQQVTLRCSSQSGHNTVSWYQQALGQGPQFIFQYYREEENGRGNFPPRFSGLQFPNYSSELNVNALELDDSALYLCASSLQGPGYEQYFGPGTRLTVT.

This chain links TRBV7-2 with TRBJ1-1, with 11 bases aligning to TRBD1. The germline CDR1 and CDR2 sequences are SGHTA and FQGNSA. The CDR3 totals 15 residues. With 5 bases clipped from V and 3 bases from J, the junction kept 5 bases outside the gene matches. The CDR3 spells CASSRGTGGYTEAFF. CDR3 in DNA: TGTGCCAGCAGCCGAGGGACAGGGGGATACACTGAAGCTTTCTTT. The full variable domain, in which reference TRBV7-2 and TRBJ1-1 provide the parts outside the CDR3, is GAGVSQSPSNKVTEKGKDVELRCDPISGHTALYWYRQSLGQGLEFLIYFQGNSAPDKSGLPSDRFSAERTGGSVSTLTIQRTQQEDSAVYLCASSRGTGGYTEAFFGQGTRLTVV.